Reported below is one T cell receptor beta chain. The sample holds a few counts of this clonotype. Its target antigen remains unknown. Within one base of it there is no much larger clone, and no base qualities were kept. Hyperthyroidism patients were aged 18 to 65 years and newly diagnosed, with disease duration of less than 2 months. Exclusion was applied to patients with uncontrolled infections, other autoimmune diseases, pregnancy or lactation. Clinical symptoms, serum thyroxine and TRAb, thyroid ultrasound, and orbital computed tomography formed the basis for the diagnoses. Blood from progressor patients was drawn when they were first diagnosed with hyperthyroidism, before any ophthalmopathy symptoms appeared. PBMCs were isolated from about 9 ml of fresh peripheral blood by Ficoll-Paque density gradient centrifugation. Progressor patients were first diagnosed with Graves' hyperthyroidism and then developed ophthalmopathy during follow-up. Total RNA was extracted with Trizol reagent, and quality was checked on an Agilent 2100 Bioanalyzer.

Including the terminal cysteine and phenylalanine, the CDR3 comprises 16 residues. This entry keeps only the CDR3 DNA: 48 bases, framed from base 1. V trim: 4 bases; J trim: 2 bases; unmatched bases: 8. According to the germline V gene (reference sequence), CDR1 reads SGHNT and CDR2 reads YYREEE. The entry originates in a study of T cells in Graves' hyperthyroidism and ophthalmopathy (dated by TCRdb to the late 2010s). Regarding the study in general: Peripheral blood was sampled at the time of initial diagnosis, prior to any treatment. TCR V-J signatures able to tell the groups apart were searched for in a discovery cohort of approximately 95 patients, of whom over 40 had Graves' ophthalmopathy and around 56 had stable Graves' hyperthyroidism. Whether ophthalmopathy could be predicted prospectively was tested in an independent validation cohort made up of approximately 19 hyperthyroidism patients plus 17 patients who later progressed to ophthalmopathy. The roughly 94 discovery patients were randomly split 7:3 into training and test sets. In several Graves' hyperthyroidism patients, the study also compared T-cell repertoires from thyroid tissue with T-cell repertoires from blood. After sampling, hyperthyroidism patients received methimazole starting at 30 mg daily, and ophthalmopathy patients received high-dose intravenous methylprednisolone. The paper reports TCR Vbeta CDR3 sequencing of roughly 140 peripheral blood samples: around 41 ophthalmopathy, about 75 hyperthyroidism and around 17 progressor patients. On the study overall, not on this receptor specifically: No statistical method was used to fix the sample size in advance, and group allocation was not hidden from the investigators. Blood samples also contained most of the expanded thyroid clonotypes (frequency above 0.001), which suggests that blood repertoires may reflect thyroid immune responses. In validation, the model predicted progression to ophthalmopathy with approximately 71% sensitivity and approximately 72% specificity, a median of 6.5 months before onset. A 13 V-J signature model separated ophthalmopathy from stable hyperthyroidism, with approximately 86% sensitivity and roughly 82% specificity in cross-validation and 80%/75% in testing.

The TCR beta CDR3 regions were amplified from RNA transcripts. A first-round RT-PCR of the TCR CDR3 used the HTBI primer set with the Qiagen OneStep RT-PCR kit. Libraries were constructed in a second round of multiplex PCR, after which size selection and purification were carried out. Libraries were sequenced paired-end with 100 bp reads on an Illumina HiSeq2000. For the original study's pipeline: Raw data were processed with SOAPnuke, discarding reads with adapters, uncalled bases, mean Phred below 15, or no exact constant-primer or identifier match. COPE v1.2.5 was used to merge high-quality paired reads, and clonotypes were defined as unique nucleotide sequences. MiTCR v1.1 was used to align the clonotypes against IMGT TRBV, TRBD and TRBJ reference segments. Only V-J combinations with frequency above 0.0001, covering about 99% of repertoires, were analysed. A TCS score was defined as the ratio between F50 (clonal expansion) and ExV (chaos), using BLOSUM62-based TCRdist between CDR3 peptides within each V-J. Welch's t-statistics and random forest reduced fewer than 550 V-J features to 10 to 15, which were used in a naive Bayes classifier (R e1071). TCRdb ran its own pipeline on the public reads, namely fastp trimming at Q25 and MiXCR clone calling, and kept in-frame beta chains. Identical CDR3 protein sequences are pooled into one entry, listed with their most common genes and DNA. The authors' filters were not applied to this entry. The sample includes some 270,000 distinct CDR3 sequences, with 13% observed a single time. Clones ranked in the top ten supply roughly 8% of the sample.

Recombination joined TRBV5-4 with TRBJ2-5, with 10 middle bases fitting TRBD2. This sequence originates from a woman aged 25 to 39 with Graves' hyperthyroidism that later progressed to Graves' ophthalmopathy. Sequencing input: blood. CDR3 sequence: CASSIGTSERQETQYF. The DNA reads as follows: TGTGCCAGCAGCATCGGGACTAGCGAGCGGCAAGAGACCCAGTACTTC.